The 20 T cell receptor beta chains presented below share a single source sample, sequenced in a study of T cell responses to AZD1222 COVID-19 vaccine. The assay was immunoSEQ multiplex PCR, and TCRdb's table has in-frame clones only and misses some. This table has more than 120,000 clones, about 86% appearing once. Sequences were derived from peripheral blood, sampled 28 days after the second AZD1222 dose. These receptors were obtained from an adult who received the AZD1222 COVID-19 vaccine.

The chain carries TRBV28 and TRBJ2-5, with 7 bases matching TRBD2. Germline CDR1 MDHEN, CDR2 SYDVKM. The V segment lost 5 bases and the J segment 2 bases; nucleotides outside the gene matches: 2. This CDR3 is 13 amino acids long. The CDR3 reads CASSGTIQETQYF. DNA for the CDR3: TGTGCCAGCAGTGGGACTATACAAGAGACCCAGTACTTC.

The chain has TRBV4-1 and TRBJ2-2; possible D gene TRBD1, 6 bases. Germline loops: CDR1 MGHRA, CDR2 YSYEKL. The V and J ends lost 2 bases and 4 bases respectively, with 11 bases between them. The CDR3 is 15 amino acids. CDR3 coding DNA: TGCGCCAGCAGCCAAAACAGGGTCAGCACCGGGGAGCTGTTTTTT. It translates to CASSQNRVSTGELFF.

The V call is TRBV9, the J call TRBJ2-5, with 7 bases lining up with TRBD1. The J segment lost 1 base and the V segment lost 3 bases, leaving 3 bases of the junction unmatched. Germline CDR1 reads SGDLS; CDR2 reads YYNGEE. CDR3 length equals 14 residues. CDR3 protein: CASSGGQIQETQYF. The DNA of the CDR3 is TGTGCCAGCAGCGGGGGACAGATCCAAGAGACCCAGTACTTC.

CDR3 sequence reads: CASSPPTGSEQYF. The CDR3 DNA sequence: TGTGCCAGCTCACCACCTACGGGAAGCGAGCAGTACTTC. The chain has TRBV18 and TRBJ2-7; tentative D call: TRBD2 (5 bases). The CDR3 sequence is 13 residues long. With 0 bases removed from V and 6 bases from J, the gap between germline ends came to 9 bases. Per germline, CDR1 KGHSH and CDR2 LQKENI.

Of note for this clone: In this CDR3 the conserved last residue, phenylalanine or tryptophan, is missing, so a read error is likely. The limits of the CDR3 on the DNA are not certain, so only TCRdb's listed CDR3 is given. The chain uses TRBV13 and TRBJ1-2; the D call of TRBD1 is as the table states it, not checked on the DNA. A total of 12 residues make up the CDR3, ends included. The germline CDR1 and CDR2 sequences are PRHDT and FYEKMQ (reference sequence). This CDR3 is CASSSVAGTWSY.

The chain uses TRBV19 and TRBJ1-3; unclear D gene. This CDR3 has 16 amino acids. Germline loops: CDR1 LNHDA, CDR2 SQIVND (reference sequence). V lost 4 bases, J lost 0 bases, and 13 bases lay in between. The chain's CDR3 is CASSTTGRNSGNTIYF. Written as DNA, the CDR3 is TGTGCCAGTAGTACCACCGGACGGAACTCTGGAAACACCATATATTTT.

This chain connects TRBV19 to TRBJ2-2; a possible D gene is TRBD2 (5 bases). Trimming cost V 3 bases and J 7 bases, with 12 bases left between them. The CDR3 contains 14 residues. The germline V gene has CDR1 LNHDA and CDR2 SQIVND (reference sequence). Here the CDR3 DNA reads TGTGCCAGTAGTATTATCCGGGAAAACGGGGAGCTGTTTTTT. Protein: CASSIIRENGELFF. Variable domain in full (rest from reference TRBV19 and TRBJ2-2): DGGITQSPKYLFRKEGQNVTLSCEQNLNHDAMYWYRQDPGQGLRLIYYSQIVNDFQKGDIAEGYSVSREKKESFPLTVTSAQKNPTAFYLCASSIIRENGELFFGEGSRLTVL.

The rearrangement uses TRBV12-3 or TRBV12-4 and TRBJ2-7; D gene unclear. The CDR3 sequence is 13 residues long. The V end lost 1 base, the J end lost 0 bases, and 4 bases lay between the germline ends. This CDR3 is CASSLDSSYEQYF. The CDR3 bases are TGTGCCAGCAGTTTAGACAGCTCCTACGAGCAGTACTTC.

The V and J genes are TRBV10-3 and TRBJ1-2, with D hard to call. V lost 1 base to trimming and J lost 1 base, with 1 base between them. Germline V CDR1 and CDR2: ENHRY, SYGVKD. The CDR3 length is 12 residues. CDR3 residues: CAISEFNYGYTF. The CDR3 coding sequence is TGTGCCATCAGTGAGTTTAACTATGGCTACACCTTC.

V is TRBV7-8 and J is TRBJ2-3, with 8 positions matching TRBD2. Germline loops: CDR1 SGHVS, CDR2 FQNEAQ. The CDR3 length is 17 residues. V dropped 9 bases and J dropped 2; count of bases not matched to a gene: 16. The CDR3 here is CARPHSTRSGDTDTQYF. The CDR3 region has the DNA TGTGCCAGACCCCACTCGACACGTAGCGGGGACACAGATACGCAGTATTTT.

The chain employs TRBV5-1 and TRBJ1-1; 8 nucleotides agree with TRBD1. The CDR3 runs to 15 residues. CDR1 is SGHRS and CDR2 is YFSETQ in the germline V gene. The J segment lost 2 bases and the V segment lost 4 bases, leaving 7 bases of the junction unmatched. CDR3 region: CASSAGTGENTEAFF. For the CDR3, the DNA is TGCGCCAGCAGCGCGGGGACAGGTGAAAACACTGAAGCTTTCTTT.

The rearrangement links TRBV2 to TRBJ1-1, with TRBD1 as a possible D gene (5 bases). The length of the CDR3 is 12 residues. V lost 4 bases and J 3 bases, leaving 6 bases between the germline ends. Germline V CDR1 and CDR2: SNHLY, FYNNEI. The CDR3 sequence: CASSGDHTEAFF. CDR3 DNA sequence: TGTGCCAGCAGTGGGGACCACACTGAAGCTTTCTTT.

The J gene is TRBJ2-3, the V gene TRBV11-2; TRBD2 matches 10 bases. This CDR3 has 19 amino acids. Germline V CDR1 and CDR2: SGHAT, FQNNGV. V trimming: 2 bases; J trimming: 1 base; junction bases outside the gene matches: 12. DNA for the CDR3: TGTGCCAGCAGCTTAATGCGGCTAGCGGGGGTGGGAGGCACAGATACGCAGTATTTT. This encodes CASSLMRLAGVGGTDTQYF. The variable domain in full, with the rest retrieved from reference TRBV11-2 and TRBJ2-3, is EAGVAQSPRYKIIEKRQSVAFWCNPISGHATLYWYQQILGQGPKLLIQFQNNGVVDDSQLPKDRFSAERLKGVDSTLKIQPAKLEDSAVYLCASSLMRLAGVGGTDTQYFGPGTRLTVL.

This clone was observed a handful of times. The rearrangement joins TRBV28 to TRBJ2-1; 10 bases align to TRBD2. V was pared by 6 bases and J by 8 bases, with 7 bases of the junction left unmatched. Looked up from germline, CDR1 is MDHEN and CDR2 is SYDVKM. The CDR3 is 14 residues long. The CDR3 region is CASRERGGRDEQFF. The CDR3 DNA is TGTGCCAGCAGGGAGCGGGGGGGCAGAGATGAGCAGTTCTTC.

V usage is TRBV6-5 and J usage is TRBJ2-7; tentative D call: TRBD1 (5 bases). Trimming removed 6 bases at V and 3 bases at J, with 12 bases between. The germline CDR1 and CDR2 sequences are MNHEY and SVGAGI. The CDR3 extends over 13 amino acids. The CDR3 is CASRTPGHYEQYF. CDR3 bases: TGTGCCAGCAGGACTCCAGGACACTACGAGCAGTACTTC.

V usage is TRBV29-1 and J usage is TRBJ2-5; TRBD2 matches 13 bases. The CDR3 contains 15 residues. Germline CDR1 is SQVTM and CDR2 is ANQGSEA. With 4 bases clipped from V and 3 bases from J, the junction kept 5 bases outside the gene matches. Written as DNA, the CDR3 is TGCAGCGTTGGGACTAGCGGGAGATGGGAAGAGACCCAGTACTTC. It specifies CSVGTSGRWEETQYF. Variable domain in full (rest from reference TRBV29-1 and TRBJ2-5): SAVISQKPSRDICQRGTSLTIQCQVDSQVTMMFWYRQQPGQSLTLIATANQGSEATYESGFVIDKFPISRPNLTFSTLTVSNMSPEDSSIYLCSVGTSGRWEETQYFGPGTRLLVL.

This clone was observed a single time. The chain recombines TRBV7-2 with TRBJ2-5; TRBD2 aligns across 9 bases. The ends lost 6 bases at V and 3 bases at J; junction bases unmatched: 5. CDR1 and CDR2 (germline): SGHTA, FQGNSA. This CDR3 has 14 residues. CDR3 bases: TGTGCCAGCAGATCCAGACTAGCGGAAGAGACCCAGTACTTC. It is translated as CASRSRLAEETQYF.

The chain recombines TRBV12-3 or TRBV12-4 with TRBJ2-3, with D uncertain. CDR3 size: 13 residues. Trimming shortened V by 1 base and J by 4 bases, and 6 bases separated the two germline ends. CDR3 sequence: CASSLGAADTQYF. CDR3 nucleotides: TGTGCCAGCAGTTTAGGGGCAGCAGATACGCAGTATTTT.

This clone has only a few counts. This chain uses TRBV13 with TRBJ1-1, with D unclear. The germline CDR1 and CDR2 sequences are PRHDT and FYEKMQ (reference sequence). The CDR3 loop spans 13 amino acids. The ends were cut back, 2 bases at V and 1 base at J, with 5 bases in the middle. The CDR3 nucleotides are TGTGCCAGCAGCTTACTCACGAACACTGAAGCTTTCTTT. Translated, it gives CASSLLTNTEAFF.

The chain has TRBV11-2 and TRBJ1-2; unclear D gene. This CDR3 spans 12 amino acids. In germline, CDR1 is SGHAT, CDR2 FQNNGV. The V and J ends lost 3 bases and 5 bases respectively, with 7 bases between them. The CDR3, as DNA: TGTGCCAGCAGCTTGCGGCATTATGGCTACACCTTC. It codes for CASSLRHYGYTF.